A selection of T cell receptor beta chains follows, all from one sample in a study of shared clonotypes between healthy human individuals. Method: immunoSEQ multiplex PCR; TCRdb's copy keeps in-frame clones and lacks some. The data hold about 490,000 clones, with 60% to 85% observed a single time. The specimen was PBMCs. These receptors all come from a woman between 40 and 50 years old in good health. Some clones in this sample may be carry-over from other donors' samples. Each CDR3 is given with its conserved first and last residue. Each record gives: J gene, clone size, V gene, D gene, CDR3 protein, CDR3 DNA. D genes are given only for firm matches. Clone size, where shown, is once, few, many, or a class for clones that have expanded.

TRBJ2-4 | . | TRBV11-2 | . | CASSSRSVEYF | TGTGCCAGCAGCTCCCGGAGTGTGGAGTACTTC
TRBJ1-2 | once | TRBV19 | . | CASSSLRLYGYTF | TGTGCCAGTAGTTCGCTCAGACTCTATGGCTACACCTTC
TRBJ2-5 | . | TRBV27 | . | CASSLPSGTQYF | TGTGCCAGCAGTTTACCCAGCGGGACCCAGTACTTC
TRBJ2-2 | . | TRBV6-4 | TRBD1 | CASSDSTGSGELFF | TGTGCCAGCAGTGATTCGACAGGGTCCGGGGAGCTGTTTTTT
TRBJ1-2 | few | TRBV30 | . | CAWSVFVTPTYGYTF | TGTGCCTGGAGTGTATTCGTCACACCGACCTATGGCTACACCTTC
TRBJ1-1 | . | TRBV29-1 | . | CSVEGKNTEAFF | TGCAGCGTTGAGGGGAAGAACACTGAAGCTTTCTTT
TRBJ2-1 | . | TRBV7-3 | . | CASSFGAHNEQFF | TGTGCCAGCAGCTTCGGGGCTCACAATGAGCAGTTCTTC
TRBJ1-1 | . | TRBV6-1 | TRBD1 | CASRKRQGSNTEAFF | TGTGCCAGCAGGAAAAGACAGGGCTCGAACACTGAAGCTTTCTTT
TRBJ1-5 | . | TRBV15 | . | CATKGRNSNQPQHF | TGTGCCACCAAAGGCAGGAATAGCAATCAGCCCCAGCATTTT
TRBJ2-7 | . | TRBV4-2 | . | CASSQDVGYSYEQYF | TGTGCCAGCAGCCAAGATGTCGGTTACTCCTACGAGCAGTACTTC
TRBJ2-7 | . | TRBV7-3 | . | CASSLEGGPPYEQYF | TGTGCCAGCAGCTTAGAGGGCGGTCCTCCCTACGAGCAGTACTTC
TRBJ2-7 | . | TRBV7-2 | TRBD2 | CAGSLLGQGGYEQYF | TGTGCCGGCAGCTTACTGGGTCAGGGAGGGTACGAGCAGTACTTC
TRBJ2-6 | . | TRBV6-4 | . | CASSPGTNNVLTF | TGTGCCAGCAGCCCTGGGACCAACAACGTCCTGACTTTC
TRBJ1-1 | . | TRBV5-1 | . | CASSLEVRGSDTEAFF | TGCGCCAGCAGCTTGGAGGTCAGGGGTTCTGACACTGAAGCTTTCTTT
TRBJ2-2 | . | TRBV7-7 | TRBD2 | CASSFEAGGNVNTGELFF | TGTGCCAGCAGCTTTGAAGCGGGAGGGAATGTGAACACCGGGGAGCTGTTTTTT
TRBJ2-1 | . | TRBV30 | . | CAWSIGMVSQGSYNEQFF | TGTGCCTGGAGTATCGGCATGGTATCGCAGGGCTCCTACAATGAGCAGTTCTTC
TRBJ2-3 | . | TRBV7-2 | TRBD1 | CASIQQGDWFDTQYF | TGTGCCAGCATCCAACAGGGGGATTGGTTTGATACGCAGTATTTT
TRBJ2-7 | . | TRBV6-1 | . | CASSEGVPGVYF | TGTGCCAGCAGTGAAGGAGTACCCGGAGTGTACTTC
TRBJ1-1 | . | TRBV5-4 | . | CASSLRPPVQDSNTEAFF | TGTGCCAGCAGCTTGAGACCCCCGGTGCAGGACAGTAACACTGAAGCTTTCTTT
TRBJ2-5 | . | TRBV7-3 | . | CASSLNRDETQYF | TGTGCCAGCAGCTTAAACAGGGACGAGACCCAGTACTTC
TRBJ2-5 | . | TRBV9 | TRBD2 | CASSVFSGGETQYF | TGTGCCAGCAGCGTATTTTCGGGAGGAGAGACCCAGTACTTC
TRBJ2-2 | few | TRBV6-6 | . | CASSYSTVNTGELFF | TGTGCCAGCAGTTACTCGACGGTGAACACCGGGGAGCTGTTTTTT
TRBJ2-7 | once | TRBV18 | . | CASSPGTTYEQYF | TGTGCCAGCTCACCGGGTACCACCTACGAGCAGTACTTC
TRBJ1-5 | . | TRBV6-5 | . | CASSTYSNQPQHF | TGTGCCAGCAGTACCTATAGCAATCAGCCCCAGCATTTT
TRBJ2-1 | . | TRBV6-5 | . | CASSETGVWNEQFF | TGTGCCAGCAGTGAAACGGGAGTCTGGAATGAGCAGTTCTTC
TRBJ2-6 | few | TRBV7-9 | . | CASSPWGGANVLTF | TGTGCCAGCAGCCCCTGGGGTGGGGCCAACGTCCTGACTTTC
TRBJ1-5 | . | TRBV19 | . | CASTTDSTYSNQPQHF | TGTGCCAGTACTACGGACAGTACGTATAGCAATCAGCCCCAGCATTTT
TRBJ2-1 | few | TRBV5-1 | TRBD2 | CASSLVTSISYNEQFF | TGCGCCAGCAGCTTGGTGACTAGCATCTCCTACAATGAGCAGTTCTTC
TRBJ2-3 | . | TRBV11-1 | . | CASNGGTASTDTQYF | TGTGCCAGCAACGGCGGGACGGCGAGCACAGATACGCAGTATTTT
TRBJ2-3 | . | TRBV28 | TRBD2 | CASRGGRDTQYF | TGTGCCAGCAGAGGCGGGAGGGATACGCAGTATTTT
TRBJ1-5 | few | TRBV5-1 | . | CASSVSSNQPQHF | TGCGCCAGCAGCGTTTCTAGCAATCAGCCCCAGCATTTT
TRBJ2-3 | . | TRBV11-2 | . | CASTFRSTDTQYF | TGTGCCAGCACCTTCCGAAGCACAGATACGCAGTATTTT
TRBJ1-1 | . | TRBV5-1 | . | CASSLKTPGQLNTEAFF | TGCGCCAGCAGCTTGAAGACCCCGGGACAACTGAACACTGAAGCTTTCTTT